This T cell receptor (beta chain) was sequenced in a study of CD8+CD57+ T cells in acquired aplastic anemia. Genomic DNA constituted the template upon which TCR beta VDJ and CDR3 profiling was performed. TCRdb re-called the reads through MiXCR, storing one row per CDR3 protein. The table has hundreds of thousands of distinct CDR3 sequences, around 82% seen once. Worth noting for this clonotype: Compared with germline, one end of the junction differs, possibly owing to a read error.

Sequencing involved patients with CD8+CD57+ cell expansion previously shown by flow cytometry. The CDR3 has 14 residues. The germline V gene has CDR1 ENHRY and CDR2 SYGVKD. This rearrangement joins TRBV10-3 to TRBJ2-1, with TRBD2 matching 13 bases. This receptor was obtained from a human donor with aplastic anemia. Sequenced sample: sorted CD4+, CD8+, or CD8+CD57+ T cells (not recorded which) from PBMCs. CDR3 DNA sequence: TGTGCCATCAAGCCGGGACTAGCGGGAAATCAGCACTTCTTC. Its translation is CAIKPGLAGNQHFF.